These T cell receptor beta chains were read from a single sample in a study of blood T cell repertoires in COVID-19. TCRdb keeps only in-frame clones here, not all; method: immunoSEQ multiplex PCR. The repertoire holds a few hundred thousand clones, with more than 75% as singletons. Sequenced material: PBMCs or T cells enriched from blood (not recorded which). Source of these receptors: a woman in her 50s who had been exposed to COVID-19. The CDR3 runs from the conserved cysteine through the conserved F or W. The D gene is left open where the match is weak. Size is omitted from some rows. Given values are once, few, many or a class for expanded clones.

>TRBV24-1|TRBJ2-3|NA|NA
CATSVPSAGFTDTQYF
TGTGCCACCAGTGTACCTAGCGCGGGGTTCACAGATACGCAGTATTTT
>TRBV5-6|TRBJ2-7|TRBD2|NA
CASSPGLAGVPGEYF
TGTGCCAGCAGCCCGGGACTAGCGGGCGTCCCGGGGGAGTACTTC
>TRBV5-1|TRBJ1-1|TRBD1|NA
CASSSWTGLNTEAFF
TGCGCCAGCAGCTCTTGGACAGGTTTGAACACTGAAGCTTTCTTT
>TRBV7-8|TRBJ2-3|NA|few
CASSFGGPISTDTQYF
TGTGCCAGCAGCTTCGGCGGGCCCATAAGCACAGATACGCAGTATTTT
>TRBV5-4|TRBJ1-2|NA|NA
CASSPQAEDYGYTF
TGTGCCAGCAGCCCTCAGGCGGAGGATTATGGCTACACCTTC
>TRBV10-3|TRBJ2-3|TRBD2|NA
CATRLASGGTDTQYF
TGTGCCACGCGTTTGGCTAGCGGGGGCACAGATACGCAGTATTTT
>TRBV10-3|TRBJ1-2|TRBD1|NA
CAISEPSGGKDGYTF
TGTGCCATCAGTGAGCCCTCAGGGGGCAAGGATGGCTACACCTTC
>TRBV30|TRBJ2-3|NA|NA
CAWTHGTDTQYF
TGTGCCTGGACCCATGGCACAGATACGCAGTATTTT
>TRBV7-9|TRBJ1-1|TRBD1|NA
CASSAWTATRQGVTEAFF
TGTGCCAGCAGCGCCTGGACAGCCACCCGACAGGGGGTCACTGAAGCTTTCTTT
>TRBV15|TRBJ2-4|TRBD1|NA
CATSQDRVGDIQYF
TGTGCCACTTCACAGGACAGGGTGGGAGACATTCAGTACTTC
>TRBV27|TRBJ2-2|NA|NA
CASSYRNTGELFF
TGTGCCAGCAGTTACAGGAACACCGGGGAGCTGTTTTTT
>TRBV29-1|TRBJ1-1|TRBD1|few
CSDIGQGNTEAFF
TGCAGCGATATAGGACAGGGGAACACTGAAGCTTTCTTT
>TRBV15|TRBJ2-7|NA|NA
CATSRVGSTYEQYF
TGTGCCACCAGCAGAGTTGGCAGTACCTACGAGCAGTACTTC
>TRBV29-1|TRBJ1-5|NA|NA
CSVGEGVNQPQHF
TGCAGCGTTGGCGAGGGGGTCAATCAGCCCCAGCATTTT
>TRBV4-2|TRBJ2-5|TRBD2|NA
CASSQAQGTSGGATETQYF
TGTGCCAGCAGCCAAGCCCAGGGGACTAGCGGGGGGGCGACGGAGACCCAGTACTTC
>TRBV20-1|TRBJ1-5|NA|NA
CSASRDQPQHF
TGCAGTGCTAGCAGGGATCAGCCCCAGCATTTT
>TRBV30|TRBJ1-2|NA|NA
CAWGGSQGGYTF
TGTGCCTGGGGAGGGAGCCAGGGGGGCTACACCTTC
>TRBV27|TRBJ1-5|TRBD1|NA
CASSPDRGSQPQHF
TGTGCCAGCAGTCCTGACAGGGGAAGCCAGCCCCAGCATTTT
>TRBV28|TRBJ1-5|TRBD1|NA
CASRTGGVQPQHF
TGTGCCAGCAGGACAGGGGGCGTGCAGCCCCAGCATTTT
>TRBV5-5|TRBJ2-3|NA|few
CASILGGADTQYF
TGTGCCAGCATCCTGGGGGGTGCGGATACGCAGTATTTT
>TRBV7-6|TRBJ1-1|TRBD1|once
CASSFGSGGLNTEAFF
TGTGCCAGCAGCTTCGGGTCAGGGGGCCTGAACACTGAAGCTTTCTTT
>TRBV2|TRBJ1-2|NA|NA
CASSEDRTNYGYTF
TGTGCCAGCAGTGAAGACAGAACTAACTATGGCTACACCTTC
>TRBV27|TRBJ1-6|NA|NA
CASSLSIPSSYNSPLHF
TGTGCCAGCAGTTTATCGATCCCGAGCTCCTATAATTCACCCCTCCACTTT
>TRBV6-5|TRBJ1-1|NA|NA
CASSRVPNTEAFF
TGTGCCAGCAGCAGGGTTCCCAACACTGAAGCTTTCTTT
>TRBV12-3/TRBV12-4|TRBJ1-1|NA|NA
CASSFPGSEAFF
TGTGCCAGCAGTTTCCCCGGGTCTGAAGCTTTCTTT
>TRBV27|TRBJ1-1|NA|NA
CASSLVYRGGTEAFF
TGTGCCAGCAGTTTGGTCTATCGGGGGGGCACTGAAGCTTTCTTT
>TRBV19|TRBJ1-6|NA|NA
CASSILLGVVDNSPLHF
TGTGCCAGTAGTATCCTCCTCGGTGTCGTGGATAATTCACCCCTCCACTTT
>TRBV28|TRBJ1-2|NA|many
CASSLGGTFNYGYTF
TGTGCCAGCAGTTTGGGGGGGACGTTTAACTATGGCTACACCTTC
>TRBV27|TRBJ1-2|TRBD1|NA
CASSRLDRDSPGGYTF
TGTGCCAGCAGTCGCCTGGACAGGGACTCACCGGGTGGCTACACCTTC
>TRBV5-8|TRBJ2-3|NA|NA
CASSLEAGSTDTQYF
TGTGCCAGCAGCTTGGAAGCGGGTAGCACAGATACGCAGTATTTT
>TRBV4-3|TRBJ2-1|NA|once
CASSQAGPTGGQFF
TGCGCCAGCAGCCAAGCCGGGCCTACAGGCGGGCAGTTCTTC
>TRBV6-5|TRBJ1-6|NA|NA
CATEGVNNSPLHF
TGTGCCACAGAGGGTGTCAATAATTCACCCCTCCACTTT
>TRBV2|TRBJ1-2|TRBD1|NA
CASRLAGQGFYGYTF
TGTGCCAGCAGACTTGCGGGACAGGGTTTCTATGGCTACACCTTC
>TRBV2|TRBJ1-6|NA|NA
CASRRVDNSPLHF
TGTGCCAGCAGGAGGGTCGATAATTCACCCCTCCACTTT
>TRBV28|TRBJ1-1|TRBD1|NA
CASSPRTGNTEAFF
TGTGCCAGCAGTCCACGGACAGGGAACACTGAAGCTTTCTTT
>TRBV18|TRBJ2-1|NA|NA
CASSPDGGVREQFF
TGTGCCAGCTCACCCGACGGCGGGGTCCGTGAGCAGTTCTTC
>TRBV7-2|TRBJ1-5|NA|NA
CASSPGSNQPQHF
TGTGCCAGCTCTCCAGGTAGCAATCAGCCCCAGCATTTT
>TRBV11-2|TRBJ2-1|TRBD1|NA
CASSLDRGQGFNEQFF
TGTGCCAGCAGCTTAGATCGTGGACAGGGTTTTAATGAGCAGTTCTTC
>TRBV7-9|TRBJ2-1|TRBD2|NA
CASSSGGVSYNEQFF
TGTGCCAGCAGCTCGGGAGGCGTTTCCTACAATGAGCAGTTCTTC
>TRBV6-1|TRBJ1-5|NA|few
CASSEAGGQPQHF
TGTGCCAGCAGTGAAGCTGGGGGGCAGCCCCAGCATTTT
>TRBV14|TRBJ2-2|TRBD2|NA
CASSPELAGELFF
TGTGCCAGCAGCCCAGAACTAGCGGGGGAGCTGTTTTTT
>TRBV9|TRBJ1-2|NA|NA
CASSVSGTPTITNYGYTF
TGTGCCAGCAGCGTCTCCGGGACACCTACAATTACTAACTATGGCTACACCTTC